These 21 T cell receptor beta chains came from one sample sequenced in a study of T-cell memory formation after mild COVID-19. TCRdb ran MiXCR on the 5' RACE reads and lists one entry per CDR3 protein. The profile shows fewer than 400,000 distinct CDR3 sequences, 10% to 15% of them singletons. Sequenced sample: PBMCs or a T cell subset sorted from them (not recorded which). The receptors here all came from a man between 18 and 29 years old who had mild COVID-19 (a few samples of this study predate the infection). Cell type and time point are not known.

This clonotype was seen a handful of times. V usage is TRBV4-1 and J usage is TRBJ1-1; no clear D. The CDR3 consists of 15 residues. CDR1 and CDR2 from the germline V gene are MGHRA and YSYEKL. Trimming removed 0 bases from V and 1 base from J, with 9 bases in between. CDR3: CASSQDPGKNTEAFF. CDR3 DNA sequence: TGCGCCAGCAGCCAAGACCCGGGGAAGAACACTGAAGCTTTCTTT.

J is TRBJ2-7 and V is TRBV5-6; unclear D gene. The CDR3 spans 13 residues. V was clipped by 1 base and J by 4 bases, with 9 bases between them. Germline assignment: CDR1 SGHDT and CDR2 YYEEEE. This chain's CDR3 is CASSLPSEYEQYF. The CDR3, as DNA: TGTGCCAGCAGCTTGCCGTCCGAGTACGAGCAGTACTTC. Using reference TRBV5-6 and TRBJ2-7 for the parts outside the CDR3, the full variable domain is DAGVTQSPTHLIKTRGQQVTLRCSPKSGHDTVSWYQQALGQGPQFIFQYYEEEERQRGNFPDRFSGHQFPNYSSELNVNALLLGDSALYLCASSLPSEYEQYFGPGTRLTVT.

This clonotype was detected only a few times. The chain couples TRBV23-1 to TRBJ2-7, with D perhaps matching TRBD1 or TRBD2 (5 bases each). TRBV23-1 is reported as an ORF; its role is uncertain. This CDR3 spans 16 amino acids. The V end lost 3 bases, the J end lost 3 bases, and 18 bases lay between the germline ends. In DNA, the CDR3 is TGCGCCAGCAGTCATCCCGAGGGGCGGATTAACTACGAGCAGTACTTC. The encoded protein is CASSHPEGRINYEQYF.

This chain connects TRBV5-6 to TRBJ2-3; D gene uncertain. This CDR3 has 16 residues. Trimming shortened V by 4 bases and J by 1 base, and 16 bases separated the two germline ends. Germline V gene lookup returns CDR1 SGHDT and CDR2 YYEEEE. CDR3: CASSGGPTTRTDTQYF. For the CDR3, the DNA is TGTGCCAGCAGCGGTGGACCCACGACCCGCACAGATACGCAGTATTTT.

The gene calls are TRBV7-7 and TRBJ2-3; 14 nucleotides align to TRBD2. The CDR3 totals 16 residues. Germline loops: CDR1 SSHAT, CDR2 FNYEAQ (reference sequence). V gave up 5 bases and J gave up 2 bases; unmatched junction bases: 3. This CDR3 is CASSVGLAGDTDTQYF. Written as DNA, the CDR3 is TGTGCCAGCAGCGTGGGACTAGCGGGGGACACAGATACGCAGTATTTT.

This clonotype was counted only a few times. The chain employs TRBV7-9 and TRBJ2-7, with 8 bases that match TRBD2. Germline V CDR1 and CDR2: SEHNR, FQNEAQ (reference sequence). V dropped 6 bases and J dropped 5; count of bases not matched to a gene: 6. The CDR3 has 13 amino acids. The CDR3 DNA reads as TGTGCCAGCAGTTGGACTAGCAGAAACGAGCAGTACGTC. Its protein product is CASSWTSRNEQYV.

This sequence joins TRBV7-8 and TRBJ1-5, with TRBD1 identical over 7 bases. The CDR3 is 14 amino acids. V shed 5 bases, J shed 5 bases, and the junction held 6 bases outside the gene matches. Germline CDR1 is SGHVS and CDR2 is FQNEAQ. The CDR3 sequence: CASSTPDRDQPQHF. In nucleotides, the CDR3 is TGTGCCAGCAGCACCCCCGACAGGGATCAGCCCCAGCATTTT.

The gene calls are TRBV6-2 or TRBV6-3 and TRBJ2-7, with TRBD2 matching over 10 bases. The V segment lost 8 bases and the J segment 4 bases; nucleotides outside the gene matches: 11. The germline gives CDR1 MNHEY, CDR2 SVGEGT. This CDR3 contains 15 residues. CDR3 residues: CASAPRAGGPYEQYV. DNA of the CDR3: TGTGCCAGCGCCCCTCGAGCGGGGGGGCCTTACGAGCAGTACGTC.

At least ten counts were recorded for this clonotype. The rearrangement joins TRBV20-1 to TRBJ2-7; 10 bases line up with TRBD2. V shed 2 bases, J shed 6 bases, and the junction held 4 bases outside the gene matches. Germline lookup yields CDR1 DFQATT and CDR2 SNEGSKA (reference sequence). The CDR3 totals 13 residues. CDR3 protein: CSARYRTSGEQYF. DNA of the CDR3: TGCAGTGCTAGATACCGGACTAGCGGCGAGCAGTACTTC.

This clonotype was picked up many times. Mismatch with germline at one junction end may stem from a read error. This rearrangement joins TRBV20-1 to TRBJ2-6; a possible D gene is TRBD2 (7 bases). Germline assignment: CDR1 DFQATT and CDR2 SNEGSKA (reference sequence). There are 21 residues in the CDR3. The DNA for the CDR3 is TGCAGTGCTAGAGGGGGGGGCAGGCATACCGAGGGAAGCTCTGCGGCCAACGTCCTGACTTTC. Protein sequence: CSARGGGRHTEGSSAANVLTF.

The chain joins TRBV7-9 to TRBJ2-3; D remains ambiguous. The CDR3 has 15 amino acids. Looked up from germline, CDR1 is SEHNR and CDR2 is FQNEAQ (reference sequence). Trimming removed 7 bases at V and 2 bases at J, with 16 bases between. The CDR3 protein is CASTFPRTNTDTQYF. For the CDR3, the DNA is TGTGCCAGCACCTTCCCGCGGACCAACACAGATACGCAGTATTTT.

V and J are TRBV4-3 and TRBJ1-2, with D possibly TRBD1 on 6 matching bases. V was shortened by 4 bases and J by 2 bases, with 14 bases between the two germline ends. The CDR3 runs 15 residues. Germline CDR1 reads LGHNA; CDR2 reads YSLEER. This CDR3 is CASSRDITGNYGYTF. CDR3 bases: TGCGCCAGCAGCCGGGACATCACTGGGAACTATGGCTACACCTTC.

This clonotype was detected a few times. V and J are TRBV7-9 and TRBJ1-4, with D tentatively TRBD1 (6 bases). CDR1 SEHNR and CDR2 FQNEAQ come from the germline V gene (reference sequence). The CDR3 is 14 amino acids. The germline V and J ends were trimmed by 8 bases and 5 bases, with 15 bases remaining between them. The CDR3 DNA reads TGTGCCAGCGATCGACAGGCCGACAATGAAAAACTGTTTTTT. It encodes CASDRQADNEKLFF. The full variable domain, rest sourced from reference TRBV7-9 and TRBJ1-4, is DTGVSQNPRHKITKRGQNVTFRCDPISEHNRLYWYRQTLGQGPEFLTYFQNEAQLEKSRLLSDRFSAERPKGSFSTLEIQRTEQGDSAMYLCASDRQADNEKLFFGSGTQLSVL.

About this clonotype: The junction departs from germline at one end; a sequencing error may be responsible. V and J are TRBV7-2 and TRBJ2-5, with 10 bases aligning to TRBD2. This CDR3 is 17 amino acids long. Germline values: CDR1 SGHTA, CDR2 FQGNSA. The CDR3 DNA follows: TGTGCCAGCAGATTAGCGCTAGAGCGGGGGGGATGGGAGACCCAGTACTTC. It is translated as CASRLALERGGWETQYF.

The chain links TRBV5-1 to TRBJ2-1, with 7 bases lining up with TRBD2. The CDR3 covers 15 residues. V shed 2 bases and J 7 bases; nucleotides not matched to a gene: 9. CDR1 and CDR2 from the germline V gene are SGHRS and YFSETQ. The CDR3 region is CASSLTAGVGNEQFF. CDR3 in DNA: TGCGCCAGCAGCTTAACGGCGGGGGTGGGGAATGAGCAGTTCTTC.

This clonotype was observed a handful of times. The rearrangement joins TRBV4-3 to TRBJ1-6; D not resolved. Germline-derived CDR1 and CDR2 are LGHNA and YSLEER. The CDR3 extends over 15 amino acids. Trimming pared 0 bases from V and 9 bases from J, leaving 12 bases between. CDR3 sequence (DNA): TGCGCCAGCAGCCAAGATGAGGCTTCGGGTTCACCCCTCCACTTT. It encodes CASSQDEASGSPLHF.

In its sample, this clonotype was seen a few times. The rearrangement uses TRBV24-1 and TRBJ2-4; D might be TRBD1 or TRBD2, each matching 6 bases. V was trimmed by 5 bases and J by 7 bases, leaving 20 bases between them. This CDR3 has 16 amino acids. Germline loops: CDR1 KGHDR, CDR2 SFDVKD. CDR3 DNA sequence: TGTGCCACCAGTGGGAGGGACACCGGGGCCACCAACATTCAGTACTTC. Amino acids: CATSGRDTGATNIQYF.

This clonotype came up a few times. The V and J genes are TRBV4-2 and TRBJ1-6; D is unresolved. The CDR3 has 14 residues. V was trimmed by 0 bases and J by 7 bases, leaving 7 bases between them. Germline V lookup: CDR1 LGHNA, CDR2 YNFKEQ. This chain's CDR3 is CASSQDLENSPLHF. CDR3 coding DNA: TGTGCCAGCAGCCAAGATCTCGAGAATTCACCCCTCCACTTT.

V and J are TRBV12-3 or TRBV12-4 and TRBJ2-7; D possibly uses TRBD1 or TRBD2 (5 bases each). The CDR3 extends over 16 amino acids. Between the trimmed V and J ends, which lost 3 bases and 2 bases, there was a span of 17 bases. CDR3 region: CASSFWDPNLTYEQYF. CDR3 nucleotide sequence: TGTGCCAGCAGTTTTTGGGACCCAAACTTAACCTACGAGCAGTACTTC.

CDR3 residues: CASSQDGSPDTQYF. As DNA, the CDR3 is TGTGCCAGCAGCCAAGATGGAAGTCCAGATACGCAGTATTTT. The J gene is TRBJ2-3, the V gene TRBV4-2; D is unclear. This CDR3 has 14 residues. Germline assignment: CDR1 LGHNA and CDR2 YNFKEQ. Trimming pared 0 bases from V and 4 bases from J, leaving 8 bases between.

The J gene is TRBJ1-6, the V gene TRBV7-3; D unresolved. Germline V gene sequence: CDR1 SGHTA, CDR2 FQGTGA. The germline V and J ends were trimmed by 2 bases and 5 bases, with 10 bases remaining between them. This CDR3 has 15 residues. The CDR3 is CASSLLGSDNSPLHF. As DNA, the CDR3 is TGTGCCAGCAGCTTACTGGGATCTGATAATTCACCCCTCCACTTT.